The 23 T cell receptor beta chains below were found in one sample sequenced in a study of CD4 T cells in relation to SARS-CoV-2 and coronaviruses. Clones were sequenced by immunoSEQ multiplex PCR, and TCRdb holds only the in-frame ones, with some missing. The sample includes 35,000 to 40,000 clones, approximately 85% of them seen just once. Sequenced input: memory CD4+ T cells from PBMCs. The source is an adult with COVID-19.

The chain has TRBV7-9 and TRBJ2-3, with D uncertain. CDR1 is SEHNR and CDR2 is FQNEAQ in the germline V gene (reference sequence). Trimming removed 6 bases from V and 4 bases from J, with 11 bases in between. The CDR3 sequence is 13 residues long. CDR3 amino acids: CASRLSGADTQYF. CDR3 DNA: TGTGCCAGCAGACTGAGTGGGGCAGATACGCAGTATTTT.

In its sample, this clone was seen a few times. This chain links TRBV24-1 with TRBJ2-3, with D tentatively TRBD2 (7 bases). Germline CDR1 KGHDR, CDR2 SFDVKD. Trimming stripped 1 base from V and 6 bases from J, with 16 bases between. The CDR3 loop spans 16 amino acids. The CDR3 sequence is CATSDFSGGNSDTQYF. The DNA for the CDR3 is TGTGCCACCAGTGATTTCTCGGGGGGCAATTCGGATACGCAGTATTTT.

In its sample, this clone was seen a few times. This sequence joins TRBV11-2 and TRBJ2-3; the D call may be TRBD1 or TRBD2 (5 bases each). Trimming removed 1 base from V and 2 bases from J, with 13 bases in between. The CDR3 is 16 amino acids. Looked up from germline, CDR1 is SGHAT and CDR2 is FQNNGV. CDR3 protein: CASSLGEGFVTDTQYF. The CDR3 DNA reads as TGTGCCAGCAGCTTAGGTGAGGGGTTCGTCACAGATACGCAGTATTTT.

The chain has TRBV24-1 and TRBJ2-5, with D perhaps TRBD1 or TRBD2 (5 bases each). The CDR3 has 15 residues. Germline lookup yields CDR1 KGHDR and CDR2 SFDVKD. V lost 4 bases and J 4 bases, leaving 15 bases between the germline ends. CDR3 nucleotide sequence: TGTGCCACCAGTGACCGGGGCTTCTCGATAGAGACCCAGTACTTC. Residues: CATSDRGFSIETQYF.

The rearrangement links TRBV7-8 to TRBJ1-2; D is uncertain. V was clipped by 1 base and J by 4 bases, with 13 bases between them. This CDR3 has 15 residues. Germline assignment: CDR1 SGHVS and CDR2 FQNEAQ. CDR3 nucleotide sequence: TGTGCCAGCAGCTTAGACTTATCAAATAGCTATGGCTACACCTTC. It is translated as CASSLDLSNSYGYTF.

The J gene is TRBJ1-3, the V gene TRBV18; possible D gene TRBD1, 5 bases. V gave up 4 bases and J gave up 0 bases, with 10 bases separating them. This CDR3 has 15 amino acids. Germline V CDR1 and CDR2: KGHSH, LQKENI. Written as DNA, the CDR3 is TGTGCCAGCTCACTGGACACCAGCTCTGGAAACACCATATATTTT. It encodes CASSLDTSSGNTIYF.

The chain couples TRBV27 to TRBJ1-1, with 7 bases lining up with TRBD1. This CDR3 has 14 amino acids. Germline V gene sequence: CDR1 MNHEY, CDR2 SMNVEV (reference sequence). Trimming took 6 bases from V and 3 from J; bases not matched to a gene: 7. The CDR3 loop reads CASRRGLRDTEAFF. CDR3 bases: TGTGCCAGCAGGAGGGGGCTCCGGGACACTGAAGCTTTCTTT.

CDR3 amino acids: CASSQDDANTDTQYF. The CDR3 DNA reads TGCGCCAGCAGCCAAGACGACGCAAACACAGATACGCAGTATTTT. V usage is TRBV4-3 and J usage is TRBJ2-3; D remains ambiguous. V shed 0 bases and J shed 2 bases, with 9 bases lying between them. Germline V lookup: CDR1 LGHNA, CDR2 YSLEER. CDR3 length: 15 amino acids.

This clone was observed a few times. The rearrangement uses TRBV5-1 and TRBJ1-5, with no clear D. The CDR3 extends over 13 amino acids. CDR1 is SGHRS, CDR2 YFSETQ, per germline. V was trimmed by 0 bases and J by 1 base, leaving 2 bases between them. The CDR3 DNA is TGCGCCAGCAGCTTGGCCAGCAATCAGCCCCAGCATTTT. Protein: CASSLASNQPQHF.

The chain couples TRBV3-1 (or the pseudogene TRBV3-2) to TRBJ2-1; no clear D gene. The CDR3 runs 16 residues. V was trimmed by 0 bases and J by 0 bases, leaving 9 bases between them. CDR1 is LGHDT, CDR2 YNNKEL, per germline (reference sequence). This CDR3 reads CASSQELTVSYNEQFF. The CDR3 DNA reads TGTGCCAGCAGCCAAGAGCTGACGGTCTCCTACAATGAGCAGTTCTTC.

This clone has just a few counts. The V call is TRBV6-6, the J call TRBJ2-7; no reliable D call. The germline gives CDR1 MNHNY, CDR2 SVGAGI (reference sequence). The CDR3 extends over 16 amino acids. Trimming stripped 5 bases from V and 0 bases from J, with 17 bases between. The CDR3 bases are TGTGCCAGCAGTCCCCGAGGCAGCCTTTTCTCCTACGAGCAGTACTTC. This encodes CASSPRGSLFSYEQYF.

V is TRBV5-1 and J is TRBJ2-1; 9 positions agree with TRBD1. CDR1 is SGHRS and CDR2 is YFSETQ in the germline V gene. This CDR3 is 15 amino acids long. Losses at the gene ends were 4 bases for V and 3 bases for J; bases not matched to a gene: 5. CDR3 in amino acids: CASSRGQGIYNEQFF. The CDR3, as DNA: TGCGCCAGCAGCCGGGGACAGGGTATCTACAATGAGCAGTTCTTC. Variable domain in full (rest from reference TRBV5-1 and TRBJ2-1): KAGVTQTPRYLIKTRGQQVTLSCSPISGHRSVSWYQQTPGQGLQFLFEYFSETQRNKGNFPGRFSGRQFSNSRSEMNVSTLELGDSALYLCASSRGQGIYNEQFFGPGTRLTVL.

The chain couples TRBV28 to TRBJ1-6, with TRBD1 as a possible D gene (5 bases). This CDR3 is 15 amino acids long. Trimming took 9 bases from V and 2 from J, leaving 14 bases between them. The germline CDR1 and CDR2 sequences are MDHEN and SYDVKM. The CDR3 sequence is CASYRGGTYNSPLHF. The CDR3 nucleotides read TGTGCCAGTTATAGGGGCGGAACCTATAATTCACCCCTCCACTTT.

The chain links TRBV11-3 to TRBJ1-1; D might be TRBD1 (5 bases). The CDR3 extends over 16 amino acids. From germline, CDR1 is SGHNT and CDR2 YENEEA. The germline V and J ends were trimmed by 0 bases and 5 bases, with 16 bases remaining between them. The CDR3 bases are TGTGCCAGCAGCTTAGATGGAAGGGGCGGAAGTACTGAAGCTTTCTTT. Protein product: CASSLDGRGGSTEAFF.

The gene calls are TRBV19 and TRBJ2-3, with D hard to call. Deletions cut 0 bases from V and 8 bases from J, with 9 bases between. Germline V gene data show CDR1 as LNHDA and CDR2 as SQIVND (reference sequence). This CDR3 spans 13 amino acids. CDR3: CASSIDNLPTQYF. In DNA, the CDR3 is TGTGCCAGTAGTATAGATAATCTTCCTACGCAGTATTTT.

This chain links TRBV5-1 with TRBJ2-5; D is possibly TRBD2 (5 bases). CDR1 is SGHRS and CDR2 is YFSETQ in the germline V gene. V shed 3 bases and J shed 2 bases, with 14 bases lying between them. This CDR3 is 15 amino acids long. DNA of the CDR3: TGCGCCAGCAGCTACCTAACGGGGTCGCAAGAGACCCAGTACTTC. It specifies CASSYLTGSQETQYF.

This clone appeared a few times. The chain recombines TRBV9 with TRBJ1-6; D call uncertain. V lost 2 bases and J lost 8, with 11 bases in between. Per the germline V gene, CDR1 is SGDLS and CDR2 is YYNGEE. The CDR3 extends over 14 amino acids. CDR3 sequence: CASSVLLEDSPLHF. DNA of the CDR3: TGTGCCAGCAGCGTTCTGTTAGAGGATTCACCCCTCCACTTT.

The chain has TRBV28 and TRBJ2-7; the match to TRBD1 covers 9 bases. Trimming at V came to 1 base and at J to 6 bases, leaving 13 bases not matched to a gene. Germline CDR1 is MDHEN and CDR2 is SYDVKM. The CDR3 spans 17 residues. The chain's CDR3 is CASSLSTGKGQGIEQYF. CDR3 bases: TGTGCCAGCAGTTTATCAACGGGCAAAGGACAGGGGATCGAGCAGTACTTC.

The J gene is TRBJ1-4, the V gene TRBV19, with 8 nucleotides matching TRBD1. Trimming took 5 bases from V and 3 from J; bases not matched to a gene: 5. Germline CDR1 reads LNHDA; CDR2 reads SQIVND (reference sequence). The CDR3 sequence is 15 residues long. CDR3 protein: CASSSQGAANEKLFF. The DNA for the CDR3 is TGTGCCAGTAGTTCTCAGGGGGCAGCTAATGAAAAACTGTTTTTT.

The chain employs TRBV5-1 and TRBJ1-2; maybe TRBD1 (6 bases). This CDR3 comprises 15 residues. V dropped 4 bases and J dropped 0 bases, with 13 bases sitting between them. Germline loops: CDR1 SGHRS, CDR2 YFSETQ. The CDR3 protein is CASSPIGGSNYGYTF. The CDR3 bases are TGCGCCAGCAGCCCAATAGGGGGGTCTAACTATGGCTACACCTTC.

The chain carries TRBV25-1 and TRBJ2-7, with D maybe TRBD1 (6 bases). The germline V and J ends were trimmed by 4 bases and 2 bases, with 9 bases remaining between them. The germline V gene encodes CDR1 MGHDK and CDR2 SYGVNS. CDR3 length: 13 residues. Written as DNA, the CDR3 is TGTGCCAGCAGTGGTACAGGGCCCTACGAGCAGTACTTC. It yields the protein CASSGTGPYEQYF.

This sequence joins TRBV2 and TRBJ2-7; maybe TRBD2 (6 bases). Germline CDR1 SNHLY, CDR2 FYNNEI. V lost 6 bases to trimming and J lost 3 bases, with 18 bases between them. The CDR3 covers 15 residues. CDR3 in DNA: TGTGCCAGCAGCCGGCGGGTGACTAGTATCTACGAGCAGTACTTC. Translation gives CASSRRVTSIYEQYF.

The J gene is TRBJ2-1, the V gene TRBV7-2; D is unclear. This CDR3 contains 13 residues. V was clipped by 2 bases and J by 0 bases, with 2 bases between them. The V gene's germline CDR1 is SGHTA and CDR2 FQGNSA. Here the CDR3 reads CASSLNSYNEQFF. CDR3 DNA sequence: TGTGCCAGCAGCTTAAACTCCTACAATGAGCAGTTCTTC.